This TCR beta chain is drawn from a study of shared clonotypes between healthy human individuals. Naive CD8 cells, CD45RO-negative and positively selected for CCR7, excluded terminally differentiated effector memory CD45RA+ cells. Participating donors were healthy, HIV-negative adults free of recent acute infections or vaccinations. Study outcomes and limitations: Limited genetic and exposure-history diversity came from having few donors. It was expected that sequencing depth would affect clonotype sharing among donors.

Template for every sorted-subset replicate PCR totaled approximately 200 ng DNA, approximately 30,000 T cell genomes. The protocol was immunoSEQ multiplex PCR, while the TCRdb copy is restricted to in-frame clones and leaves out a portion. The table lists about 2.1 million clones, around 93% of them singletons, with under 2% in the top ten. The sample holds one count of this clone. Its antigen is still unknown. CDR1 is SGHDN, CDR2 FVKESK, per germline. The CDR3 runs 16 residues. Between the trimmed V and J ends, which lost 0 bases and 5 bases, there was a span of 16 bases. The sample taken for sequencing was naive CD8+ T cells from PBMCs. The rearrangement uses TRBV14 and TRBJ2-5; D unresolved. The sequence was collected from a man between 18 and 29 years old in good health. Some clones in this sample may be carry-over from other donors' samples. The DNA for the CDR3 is TGTGCCAGCAGCCAAGATTTTGGGCTACCGCGGGAGACCCAGTACTTC. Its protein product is CASSQDFGLPRETQYF.